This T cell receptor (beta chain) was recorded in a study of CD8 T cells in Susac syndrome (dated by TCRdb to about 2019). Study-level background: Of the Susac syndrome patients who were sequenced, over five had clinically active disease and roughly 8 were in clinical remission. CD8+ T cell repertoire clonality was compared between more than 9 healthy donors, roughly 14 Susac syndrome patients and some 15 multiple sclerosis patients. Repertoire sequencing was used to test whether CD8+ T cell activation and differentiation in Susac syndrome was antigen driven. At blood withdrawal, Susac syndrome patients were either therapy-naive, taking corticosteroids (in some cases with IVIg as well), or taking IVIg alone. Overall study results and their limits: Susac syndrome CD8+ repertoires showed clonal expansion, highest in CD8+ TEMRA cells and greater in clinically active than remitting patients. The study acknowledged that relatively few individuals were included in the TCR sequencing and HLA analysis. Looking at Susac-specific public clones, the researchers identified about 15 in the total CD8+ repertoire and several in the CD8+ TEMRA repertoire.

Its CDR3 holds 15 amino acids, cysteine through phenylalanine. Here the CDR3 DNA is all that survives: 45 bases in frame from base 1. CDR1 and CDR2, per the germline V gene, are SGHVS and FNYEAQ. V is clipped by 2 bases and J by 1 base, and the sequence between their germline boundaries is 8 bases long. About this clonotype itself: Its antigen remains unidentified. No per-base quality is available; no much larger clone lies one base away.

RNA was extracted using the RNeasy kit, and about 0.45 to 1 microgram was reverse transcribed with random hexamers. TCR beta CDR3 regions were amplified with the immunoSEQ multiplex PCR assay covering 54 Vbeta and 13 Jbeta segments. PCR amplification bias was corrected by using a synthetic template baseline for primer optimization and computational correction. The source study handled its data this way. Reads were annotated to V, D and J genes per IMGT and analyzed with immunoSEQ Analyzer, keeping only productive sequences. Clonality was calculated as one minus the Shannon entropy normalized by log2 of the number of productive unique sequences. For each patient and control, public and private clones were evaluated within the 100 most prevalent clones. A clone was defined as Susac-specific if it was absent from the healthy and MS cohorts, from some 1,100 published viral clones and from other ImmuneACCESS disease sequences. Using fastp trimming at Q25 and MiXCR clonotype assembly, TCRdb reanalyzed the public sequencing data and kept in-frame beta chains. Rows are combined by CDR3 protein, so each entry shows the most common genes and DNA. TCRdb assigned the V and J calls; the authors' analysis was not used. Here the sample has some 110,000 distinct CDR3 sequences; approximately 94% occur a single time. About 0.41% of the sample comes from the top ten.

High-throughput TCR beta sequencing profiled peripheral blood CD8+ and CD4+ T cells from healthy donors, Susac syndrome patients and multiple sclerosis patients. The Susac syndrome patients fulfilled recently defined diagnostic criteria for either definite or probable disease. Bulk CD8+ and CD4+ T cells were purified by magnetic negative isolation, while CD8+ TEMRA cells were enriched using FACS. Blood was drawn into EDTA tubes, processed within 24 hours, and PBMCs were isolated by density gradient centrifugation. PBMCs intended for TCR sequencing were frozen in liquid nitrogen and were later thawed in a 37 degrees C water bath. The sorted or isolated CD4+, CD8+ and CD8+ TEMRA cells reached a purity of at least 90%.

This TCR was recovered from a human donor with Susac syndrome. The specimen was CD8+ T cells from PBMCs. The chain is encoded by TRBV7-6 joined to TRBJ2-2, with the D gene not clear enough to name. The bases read TGTGCCAGCAGCTTAAAGTCCCTGAACACCGGGGAGCTGTTTTTT. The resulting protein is CASSLKSLNTGELFF.